This TCR beta chain came from a study of naive and memory T cell subsets. This CDR3 is built from 16 residues. The germline CDR1 and CDR2 sequences are SEHNR and FQNEAQ (reference sequence). V was clipped by 3 bases and J by 4 bases; unmatched bases: 8. An equimolar mix of two oligonucleotides served as the beta constant-region primer for TRBC1 and TRBC2. Nested alpha and beta constant-region primers with the SP2 primer drove four PCR rounds on ligated cDNA. The cDNA 3' end received a ligated single-stranded oligonucleotide carrying the SP2 primer and a 12-nucleotide UMI. TCRdb itself ran the UMI-ligation and nested PCR reads through MiXCR, one entry per CDR3 protein. Among over 100,000 distinct CDR3 sequences listed, roughly 15% were seen once. Study outcomes and limitations: Possibly reflecting memory cells re-expressing CD45RA, a few larger clonotypes occurred in naive repertoires, especially CD8.

Alpha and beta libraries were amplified separately from the second PCR onward. After CD4 positive bead selection, the CD4-negative fraction gave CD8 T cells. Cells stained for CD3, CD4, CD8, CD45RA, CD27 and viability were sorted into four CD45RA/CD27 subsets. This clonotype was found many times. Its cognate antigen is unknown. Sample: naive CD8+ T cells from blood. The chain uses TRBV7-9 and TRBJ1-4; TRBD1 agrees at 7 bases. This receptor was obtained from a human donor in good health. The CDR3 is CASSFSPGTDNEKLFF. The CDR3 DNA is TGTGCCAGCAGCTTCTCCCCCGGGACAGATAATGAAAAACTGTTTTTT.